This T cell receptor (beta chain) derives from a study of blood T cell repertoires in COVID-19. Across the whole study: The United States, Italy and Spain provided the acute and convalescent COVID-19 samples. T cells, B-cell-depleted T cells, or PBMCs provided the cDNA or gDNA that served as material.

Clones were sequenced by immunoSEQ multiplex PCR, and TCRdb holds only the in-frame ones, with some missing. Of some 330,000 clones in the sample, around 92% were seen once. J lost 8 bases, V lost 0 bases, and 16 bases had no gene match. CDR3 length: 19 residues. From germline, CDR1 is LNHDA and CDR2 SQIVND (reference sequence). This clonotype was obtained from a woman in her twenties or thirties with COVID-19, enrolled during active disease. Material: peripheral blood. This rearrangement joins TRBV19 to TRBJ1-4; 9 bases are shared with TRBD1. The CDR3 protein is CASSIEDPGTGLVAEKLFF. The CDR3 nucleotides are TGTGCCAGTAGTATAGAGGACCCCGGGACAGGGCTGGTAGCGGAAAAACTGTTTTTT.